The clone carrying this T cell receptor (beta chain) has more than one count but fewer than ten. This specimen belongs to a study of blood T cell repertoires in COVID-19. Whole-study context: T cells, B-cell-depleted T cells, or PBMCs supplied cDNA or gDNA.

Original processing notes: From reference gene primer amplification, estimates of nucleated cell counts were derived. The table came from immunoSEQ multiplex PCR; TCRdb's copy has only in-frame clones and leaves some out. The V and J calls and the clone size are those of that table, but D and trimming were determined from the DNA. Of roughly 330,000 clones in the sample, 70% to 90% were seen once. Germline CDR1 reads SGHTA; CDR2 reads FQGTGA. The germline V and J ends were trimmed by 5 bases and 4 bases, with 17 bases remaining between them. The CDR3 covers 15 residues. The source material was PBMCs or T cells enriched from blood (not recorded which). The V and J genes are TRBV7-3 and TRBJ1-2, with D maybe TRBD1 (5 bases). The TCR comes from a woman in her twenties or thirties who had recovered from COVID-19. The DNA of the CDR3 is TGTGCCAGCAGCCCACAGACAGATTTAATCTATGGCTACACCTTC. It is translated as CASSPQTDLIYGYTF.